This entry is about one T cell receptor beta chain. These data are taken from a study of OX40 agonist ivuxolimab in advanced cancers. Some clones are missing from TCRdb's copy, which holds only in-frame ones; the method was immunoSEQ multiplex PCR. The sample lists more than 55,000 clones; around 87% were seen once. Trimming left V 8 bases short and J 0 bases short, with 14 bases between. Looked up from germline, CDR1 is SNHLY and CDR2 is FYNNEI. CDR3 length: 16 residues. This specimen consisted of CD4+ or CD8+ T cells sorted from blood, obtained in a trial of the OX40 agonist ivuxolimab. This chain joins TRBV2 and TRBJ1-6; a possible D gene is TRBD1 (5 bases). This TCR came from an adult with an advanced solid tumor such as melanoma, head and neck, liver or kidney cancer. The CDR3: CASRTGQSSYNSPLHF. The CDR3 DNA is TGTGCCAGCCGAACAGGACAAAGCTCCTATAATTCACCCCTCCACTTT.